This is a list of T cell receptor beta chains from one sample in a study of blood T cell repertoires in COVID-19. TCRdb's copy holds only in-frame clones and misses some; the assay was immunoSEQ multiplex PCR. The profile shows approximately 65,000 clones, approximately 93% of them singletons. The material sequenced was peripheral blood. Every receptor here comes from a man between 65 and 80 years old with active COVID-19. Each CDR3 is given with its conserved first and last residue. D genes are given only for firm matches. Clone size is shown for a subset of rows, as once, few, many or a class of expanded clone.

TRBJ1-1 | NA | TRBV28 | NA | TGTGCCAGCAGATGGCAGGTCCAGGGCACTGAAGCTTTCTTT | CASRWQVQGTEAFF
TRBJ1-2 | NA | TRBV6-2/TRBV6-3 | TRBD1 | TGTGCCAGCAGTTCCAACCGGGACAGGTATGGCTACACCTTC | CASSSNRDRYGYTF
TRBJ1-6 | NA | TRBV11-2 | NA | TGTGCCAGCAGCTTTACAGGGACTTCACCCCTCCACTTT | CASSFTGTSPLHF
TRBJ1-2 | NA | TRBV10-3 | NA | TGTGCCATCAGTGAGGGCGGAGTCGACTATGGCTACACCTTC | CAISEGGVDYGYTF
TRBJ2-7 | once | TRBV29-1 | TRBD2 | TGCAGCGTTGGGCTAGCGGGGGGTTCTGCTGGCGAGCAGTACTTC | CSVGLAGGSAGEQYF
TRBJ2-3 | NA | TRBV27 | NA | TGTGCCAGCAGTTCCATAACCCAAGGACATTATACGCAGTATTTT | CASSSITQGHYTQYF
TRBJ1-5 | NA | TRBV28 | NA | TGTGCCACCAAAGAGGGAAATCAGCCCCAGCATTTT | CATKEGNQPQHF
TRBJ2-2 | NA | TRBV7-2 | TRBD1 | TGTGCCAGCAGCTTAGTCTCAGGGGGCTTTATCGGGGAGCTGTTTTTT | CASSLVSGGFIGELFF
TRBJ2-2 | once | TRBV5-1 | NA | TGCGCCAGCAGCTCCTATGGGCCCTGGGGGGTACCGAACACCGGGGAGCTGTTTTTT | CASSSYGPWGVPNTGELFF
TRBJ2-7 | NA | TRBV18 | NA | TGTGCCAGCTCACCACCGTACAACTACGAGCAGTACTTC | CASSPPYNYEQYF
TRBJ1-6 | NA | TRBV5-1 | TRBD1 | TGCGCCAGCAGCCCACAGGGGGCGCAGGGTTCACCCCTCCACTTT | CASSPQGAQGSPLHF
TRBJ2-1 | NA | TRBV6-6 | NA | TGTGCCAGCAGTTGGGCCACGGAGCAGTTCTTC | CASSWATEQFF
TRBJ1-3 | NA | TRBV11-3 | NA | TGTGCCAGCAGCTTAGCCGTTGGGACTAGTGGAAACACCATATATTTT | CASSLAVGTSGNTIYF
TRBJ1-5 | NA | TRBV12-3/TRBV12-4 | NA | TGTGCCAGCAGTTTTATACGGGGTCAGCCCCAGCATTTT | CASSFIRGQPQHF
TRBJ2-5 | NA | TRBV11-2 | NA | TGTGCCAGCAGCTTATGGGACATAAATATGGAGACCCAGTACTTC | CASSLWDINMETQYF
TRBJ1-3 | NA | TRBV18 | NA | TGTGCCAGCTCACCACCGGACAGAAACACCATATATTTT | CASSPPDRNTIYF
TRBJ2-2 | NA | TRBV4-1 | NA | TGCGCCAGCAGCCCCGTGGGCAACACCGGGGAGCTGTTTTTT | CASSPVGNTGELFF